Sequencing of this TCR beta chain was carried out in a study of technical replicates of blood from a few donors (dated 2017 in TCRdb). The cysteine opens and the phenylalanine closes a CDR3 of 15 amino acids. CDR3 DNA is the only sequence kept; it has 45 bases, read in frame from the first base. V is shortened by 1 base, J by 5 bases, and the region joining them spans 11 bases. CDR1 and CDR2 were assigned from the germline V gene as MGHRA and YSYEKL. As to this clone: The clone's antigen remains unknown. No per-base quality is available; no much larger clone lies one base away.

Libraries came from the immunoSEQ multiplex PCR assay. TCRdb retrieved this table from immuneACCESS and kept in-frame rearrangements only. Not all clones are present; in checked studies, unresolved V genes account for under half, and no reason is known for the remainder. A total of over 70,000 clones appear in this sample, approximately 94% of them only once. The ten largest clones add up to under 0.5% of the sample. The sequence derives from a human donor in good health. Specimen: T cells isolated from PBMCs. The V and J segments used are TRBV4-1 and TRBJ2-2; a weak D assignment points to TRBD1 (5 bases agree). The CDR3: CASSQGDSLTGELFF. In nucleotide form, the sequence is TGCGCCAGCAGCCAAGGCGACAGCTTAACCGGGGAGCTGTTTTTT.